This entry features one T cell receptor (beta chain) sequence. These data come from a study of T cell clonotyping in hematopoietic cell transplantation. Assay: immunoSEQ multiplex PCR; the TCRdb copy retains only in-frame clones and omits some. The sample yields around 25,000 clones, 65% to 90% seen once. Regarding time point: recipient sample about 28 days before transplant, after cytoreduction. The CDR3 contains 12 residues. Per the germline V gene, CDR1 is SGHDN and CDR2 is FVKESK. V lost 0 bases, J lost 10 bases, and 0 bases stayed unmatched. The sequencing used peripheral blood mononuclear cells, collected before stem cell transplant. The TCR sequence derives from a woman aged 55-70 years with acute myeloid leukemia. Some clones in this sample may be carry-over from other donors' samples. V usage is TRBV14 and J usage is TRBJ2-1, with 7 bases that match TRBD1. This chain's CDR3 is CASSQEQGEQFF. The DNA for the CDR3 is TGTGCCAGCAGCCAAGAACAGGGGGAGCAGTTCTTC.